One and the same sample provided the 10 T cell receptor beta chains below, sequenced in a study of T-cell memory formation after mild COVID-19. TCRdb reprocessed the 5' RACE reads with MiXCR, giving one entry per CDR3 protein. The sample consists of roughly 150,000 distinct CDR3 sequences, about an eighth of them appearing once. Sequencing was performed on PBMCs or a T cell subset sorted from them (not recorded which). Receptor source: a man between 18 and 35 years old who had mild COVID-19 (a few samples of this study predate the infection). Cell type and time point are not known.

The genes are TRBV18 and TRBJ2-7, with 8 bases aligning to TRBD1. V dropped 6 bases and J dropped 2; count of bases not matched to a gene: 9. This CDR3 region has 15 residues. The V gene's germline CDR1 is KGHSH and CDR2 LQKENI. The CDR3 bases are TGTGCCAGCTCCCAGACAGGGGCGTTTACCTACGAGCAGTACTTC. Translating gives CASSQTGAFTYEQYF.

There are a few counts of this clonotype. V is TRBV7-9 and J is TRBJ2-6, with unresolved D. V lost 8 bases and J lost 4, with 12 bases in between. CDR1 is SEHNR and CDR2 is FQNEAQ in the germline V gene (reference sequence). The CDR3 loop spans 14 amino acids. CDR3 coding DNA: TGTGCCAGCGCCCGGGTTGAAGGGGCCAACGTCCTGACTTTC. This sequence encodes CASARVEGANVLTF.

This clonotype has only a few counts. The gene calls are TRBV18 and TRBJ2-4; either TRBD1 or TRBD2 may supply D (6 bases each). The V end was cut by 3 bases, the J end by 0 bases, with 15 bases between. Germline V gives CDR1 KGHSH, CDR2 LQKENI. CDR3 length: 17 amino acids. The DNA for the CDR3 is TGTGCCAGCTCACCTACCGGGGGCCCCTTAGCCAAAAACATTCAGTACTTC. It encodes CASSPTGGPLAKNIQYF.

The chain employs TRBV7-2 and TRBJ1-6; 7 nucleotides line up with TRBD1. Trimming removed 8 bases from V and 9 bases from J; junction bases left unmatched: 10. Per the germline V gene, CDR1 is SGHTA and CDR2 is FQGNSA. This CDR3 is built from 14 residues. CDR3 in amino acids: CASGPQGGSSPLHF. CDR3 nucleotides: TGTGCCAGCGGCCCTCAGGGGGGGAGTTCACCCCTCCACTTT. The variable domain in full, completed from reference TRBV7-2 and TRBJ1-6, reads GAGVSQSPSNKVTEKGKDVELRCDPISGHTALYWYRQSLGQGLEFLIYFQGNSAPDKSGLPSDRFSAERTGGSVSTLTIQRTQQEDSAVYLCASGPQGGSSPLHFGNGTRLTVT.

This clonotype was found many times. This rearrangement joins TRBV6-5 to TRBJ2-2; D uncertain. The length of the CDR3 is 12 residues. V was cut by 6 bases and J by 3 bases, with 5 bases left in between. CDR1 is MNHEY and CDR2 is SVGAGI in the germline V gene. The CDR3 sequence is CASSRDTGELFF. In DNA, the CDR3 is TGTGCCAGCAGCCGGGACACCGGGGAGCTGTTTTTT.

This clonotype was seen a handful of times. V is TRBV5-4 and J is TRBJ2-5; 8 nucleotides line up with TRBD2. CDR1 and CDR2 from the germline V gene are SGHNT and YYREEE (reference sequence). V gave up 0 bases and J gave up 2 bases; unmatched junction bases: 0. The CDR3 contains 14 residues. CDR3 in amino acids: CASSLASGQETQYF. CDR3 bases: TGTGCCAGCAGCTTGGCTAGCGGGCAAGAGACCCAGTACTTC.

The rearrangement uses TRBV6-5 and TRBJ1-3; a weak D match, TRBD1 (5 bases). The V end was cut by 5 bases, the J end by 4 bases, with 15 bases between. Germline CDR1 MNHEY, CDR2 SVGAGI. The CDR3 contains 15 residues. Here the CDR3 DNA reads TGTGCCAGCAGTATAGATGGGGGGTACGGAAACACCATATATTTT. This encodes CASSIDGGYGNTIYF.

There are many counts of this clonotype. This chain's CDR3 is CASSLAGQGTGYTF. CDR3 coding DNA: TGTGCCAGCAGCTTAGCCGGACAGGGGACAGGCTACACCTTC. The chain couples TRBV7-8 to TRBJ1-2; 9 nucleotides align to TRBD1. The junction had 4 bases not matched to a gene; V was cut back by 0 bases and J by 8 bases. The germline V gene encodes CDR1 SGHVS and CDR2 FQNEAQ. This CDR3 has 14 residues.

The chain carries TRBV20-1 and TRBJ1-1, with TRBD1 identical over 11 bases. The CDR3 consists of 14 residues. Trimming at V came to 1 base and at J to 6 bases, leaving 4 bases not matched to a gene. The germline gives CDR1 DFQATT, CDR2 SNEGSKA (reference sequence). CDR3 region: CSARGTGGLAEAFF. The CDR3 DNA is TGCAGTGCTAGAGGGACAGGGGGCTTAGCTGAAGCTTTCTTT.

The table lists this clonotype with many counts. The CDR3: CASSPTGDPYNEQFF. The CDR3 region has the DNA TGCGCCAGCAGCCCCACAGGGGACCCTTACAATGAGCAGTTCTTC. The chain carries TRBV5-1 and TRBJ2-1; 7 nucleotides line up with TRBD1. V lost 4 bases, J lost 4 bases, and 8 bases stayed unmatched. This CDR3 region has 15 residues. In germline, CDR1 is SGHRS, CDR2 YFSETQ. The full variable domain, its missing parts supplied by reference TRBV5-1 and TRBJ2-1, is KAGVTQTPRYLIKTRGQQVTLSCSPISGHRSVSWYQQTPGQGLQFLFEYFSETQRNKGNFPGRFSGRQFSNSRSEMNVSTLELGDSALYLCASSPTGDPYNEQFFGPGTRLTVL.